The rows below give T cell receptor beta chains drawn from one sample of a study of blood T cell repertoires in COVID-19. Sequenced by immunoSEQ multiplex PCR; TCRdb stores in-frame clones only, minus some. The data contain a few hundred thousand clones, roughly 80% of them singletons. Source material: peripheral blood. The receptors shown here come from a woman aged 55 to 70 who had recovered from COVID-19. Both conserved end residues are part of each CDR3.

CDR3: CASSSPGLAYEQYF
J: TRBJ2-7
V: TRBV27

CDR3: CASSIRTSGGDRGTETQYF
J: TRBJ2-5
V: TRBV19

CDR3: CASSRDQETQYF
J: TRBJ2-5
V: TRBV6-6

CDR3: CASSRDRGEQYF
J: TRBJ2-7
V: TRBV18

CDR3: CAWSPGGSYGYTF
J: TRBJ1-2
V: TRBV30

CDR3: CASSFASYSGNTIYF
J: TRBJ1-3
V: TRBV5-6

CDR3: CASTERGLGEQFF
J: TRBJ2-1
V: TRBV2

CDR3: CASKGQGYTEAFF
J: TRBJ1-1
V: TRBV2

CDR3: CASSLGGVSYNEQFF
J: TRBJ2-1
V: TRBV5-4

CDR3: CAWGWDSGSTDTQYF
J: TRBJ2-3
V: TRBV30

CDR3: CASSFGSLDTQYF
J: TRBJ2-3
V: TRBV11-1

CDR3: CATSQGGYGYTF
J: TRBJ1-2
V: TRBV2

CDR3: CASRTRGLASDTQYF
J: TRBJ2-3
V: TRBV3-1/TRBV3-2

CDR3: CASSSGQGAGEQYF
J: TRBJ2-7
V: TRBV7-6

CDR3: CASRSLGTQETQYF
J: TRBJ2-5
V: TRBV7-9